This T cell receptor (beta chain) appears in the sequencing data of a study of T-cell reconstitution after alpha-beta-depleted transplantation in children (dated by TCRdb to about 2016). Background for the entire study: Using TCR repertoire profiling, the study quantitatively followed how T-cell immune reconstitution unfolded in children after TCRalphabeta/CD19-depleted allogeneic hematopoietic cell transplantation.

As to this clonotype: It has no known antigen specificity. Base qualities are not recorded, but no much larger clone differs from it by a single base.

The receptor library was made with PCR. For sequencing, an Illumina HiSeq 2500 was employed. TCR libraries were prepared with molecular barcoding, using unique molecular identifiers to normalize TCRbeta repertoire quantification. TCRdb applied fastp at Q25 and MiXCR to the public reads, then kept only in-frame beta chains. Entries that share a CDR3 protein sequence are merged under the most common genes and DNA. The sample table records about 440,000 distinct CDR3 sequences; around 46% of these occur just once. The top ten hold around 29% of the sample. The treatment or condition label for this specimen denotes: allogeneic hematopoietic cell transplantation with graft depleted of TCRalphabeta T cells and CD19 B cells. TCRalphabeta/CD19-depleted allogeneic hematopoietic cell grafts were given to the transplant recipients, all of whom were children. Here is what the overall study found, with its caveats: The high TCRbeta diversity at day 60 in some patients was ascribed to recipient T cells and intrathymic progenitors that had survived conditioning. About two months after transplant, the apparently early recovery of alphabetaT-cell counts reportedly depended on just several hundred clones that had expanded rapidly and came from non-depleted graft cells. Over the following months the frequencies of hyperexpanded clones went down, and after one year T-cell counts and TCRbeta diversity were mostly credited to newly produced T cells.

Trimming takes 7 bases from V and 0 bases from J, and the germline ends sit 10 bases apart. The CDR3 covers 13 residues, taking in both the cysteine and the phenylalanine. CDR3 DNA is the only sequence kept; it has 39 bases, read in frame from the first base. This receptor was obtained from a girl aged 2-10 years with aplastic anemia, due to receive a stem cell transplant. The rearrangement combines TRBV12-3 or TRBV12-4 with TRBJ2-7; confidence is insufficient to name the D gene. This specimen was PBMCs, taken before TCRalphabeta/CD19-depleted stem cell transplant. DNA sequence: TGTGCCAGCACCTTGGATTTCTCCTACGAGCAGTACTTC. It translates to CASTLDFSYEQYF.